This is a list of T cell receptor beta chains from one sample in a study of CD8 T cells in ankylosing spondylitis. TCRdb re-called the 5' RACE reads with MiXCR, one entry per CDR3 protein. The sample lists 300,000 to 400,000 distinct CDR3 sequences, under 15% occurring once. The sample was blood, either unsorted or a sorted T cell fraction (not recorded which). These TCRs come from a male donor with ankylosing spondylitis or in good health (not recorded which). Each CDR3 is given with its conserved first and last residue. The D gene is left open where the match is weak. Clone sizes are given selectively: once, few, many, or a class where the clone is expanded.

cdr3_aa cdr3_nt cdr3_length j_call v_call d_call clone_size
CASSYQQDTQYF TGTGCCAGCAGCTACCAACAAGATACGCAGTATTTT 12 TRBJ2-3 TRBV5-6 . .
CASSRQVANEQFF TGTGCCAGCAGTCGACAGGTTGCCAATGAGCAGTTCTTC 13 TRBJ2-1 TRBV27 . .
CASSDLGLATYEQYF TGTGCCAGCAGTGATTTAGGACTAGCGACCTACGAGCAGTACTTC 15 TRBJ2-7 TRBV2 TRBD2 .
CASSARPGNEGDTQYF TGCGCCAGCAGCGCGCGGCCGGGCAACGAGGGAGATACGCAGTATTTT 16 TRBJ2-3 TRBV5-1 . .
CSGDIGTQYF TGCAGTGGAGACATCGGTACGCAGTATTTT 10 TRBJ2-3 TRBV29-1 . .
CASSSFLAGGTDTQYF TGTGCCAGCAGTTCCTTCTTAGCGGGGGGCACAGATACGCAGTATTTT 16 TRBJ2-3 TRBV12-3/TRBV12-4 TRBD2 few
CSARRGKWNTEAFF TGCAGTGCTAGAAGGGGGAAATGGAACACTGAAGCTTTCTTT 14 TRBJ1-1 TRBV20-1 . .
CSARALGRDNQPQHF TGCAGTGCTAGAGCCTTGGGGCGAGACAATCAGCCCCAGCATTTT 15 TRBJ1-5 TRBV20-1 . few
CSATWTGVENIQYF TGCAGTGCTACTTGGACAGGGGTGGAAAACATTCAGTACTTC 14 TRBJ2-4 TRBV20-1 TRBD1 .
CATGQDYGYTF TGTGCCACCGGACAAGACTATGGCTACACCTTC 11 TRBJ1-2 TRBV10-3 . .
CSARRRGLTDTQYF TGCAGTGCTAGAAGGCGGGGGCTGACAGATACGCAGTATTTT 14 TRBJ2-3 TRBV20-1 . .
CASSFRWIHGELFF TGTGCCAGCAGTTTTCGTTGGATCCACGGGGAGCTGTTTTTT 14 TRBJ2-2 TRBV12-3/TRBV12-4 . few
CASRTGFNQPQHF TGTGCCAGCAGGACGGGTTTCAATCAGCCCCAGCATTTT 13 TRBJ1-5 TRBV6-6 . many
CASIYSQLPLNTEAFF TGTGCCAGCATCTATTCGCAACTTCCTCTGAACACTGAAGCTTTCTTT 16 TRBJ1-1 TRBV2 . .
CASSLAASGSITDTQYF TGTGCCAGCAGCTTAGCCGCTAGCGGGAGTATCACAGATACGCAGTATTTT 17 TRBJ2-3 TRBV7-2 TRBD2 .
CASSLDGDTNSPLHF TGCGCCAGCAGCTTGGACGGGGACACGAATTCACCCCTCCACTTT 15 TRBJ1-6 TRBV5-1 . .
CASSQGVGKLFF TGTGCCAGCAGCCAGGGGGTCGGAAAACTGTTTTTT 12 TRBJ1-4 TRBV12-3/TRBV12-4 TRBD1 .
CASSLVVVHNEQFF TGTGCCAGCAGCTTAGTAGTGGTCCATAATGAGCAGTTCTTC 14 TRBJ2-1 TRBV11-2 . few
CASSQVKVPGTQYF TGCGCCAGCAGCCAAGTCAAAGTCCCGGGTACGCAGTATTTT 14 TRBJ2-3 TRBV4-1 . .
CASSDRQGVAKNIQYF TGTGCCAGCAGTGACCGACAGGGGGTAGCCAAAAACATTCAGTACTTC 16 TRBJ2-4 TRBV27 TRBD1 .
CASSENTGEQYF TGTGCCAGCAGTGAAAATACAGGCGAGCAGTACTTC 12 TRBJ2-7 TRBV25-1 . few
CASSLSSSYEQYF TGCGCCAGCAGCCTGAGCAGTTCCTACGAGCAGTACTTC 13 TRBJ2-7 TRBV5-1 . few
CAWRRQGTPYNEQFF TGTGCCTGGAGGCGACAGGGGACGCCCTACAATGAGCAGTTCTTC 15 TRBJ2-1 TRBV30 TRBD1 .
CSVDSDGTYEQYF TGCAGCGTTGATTCAGACGGCACCTACGAGCAGTACTTC 13 TRBJ2-7 TRBV29-1 . .
CASNQGRTTEAFF TGTGCCAGTAATCAGGGGAGGACCACTGAAGCTTTCTTT 13 TRBJ1-1 TRBV28 . many
CSARLISGSPHEQYF TGCAGTGCTAGACTTATTAGCGGGAGTCCCCACGAGCAGTACTTC 15 TRBJ2-7 TRBV20-1 TRBD2 few
CSASAGRDTQYF TGCAGTGCTAGCGCGGGAAGAGATACGCAGTATTTT 12 TRBJ2-3 TRBV20-1 . few
CASNLRAGYGYTF TGTGCCAGCAACCTCCGGGCCGGCTATGGCTACACCTTC 13 TRBJ1-2 TRBV6-1 . .
CASSRGTGLYGYTF TGTGCCAGCAGTCGAGGGACGGGTCTCTATGGCTACACCTTC 14 TRBJ1-2 TRBV2 . .
CASSLGAGQGLLYGYTF TGTGCCAGCAGCTTGGGCGCTGGACAGGGCCTCCTCTATGGCTACACCTTC 17 TRBJ1-2 TRBV5-6 TRBD1 .
CASRRGQRNTGELFF TGTGCCAGCAGGAGGGGACAAAGGAACACCGGGGAGCTGTTTTTT 15 TRBJ2-2 TRBV2 . .
CSARIWGGPNYGYTF TGCAGTGCTAGAATTTGGGGAGGACCTAACTATGGCTACACCTTC 15 TRBJ1-2 TRBV20-1 . .
CASSLSGTGNTQYF TGTGCCAGCAGTTTAAGCGGGACAGGGAATACGCAGTATTTT 14 TRBJ2-3 TRBV27 TRBD1 .
CASSVGQGSSPLHF TGCGCCAGCAGCGTCGGACAGGGGAGTTCACCCCTCCACTTT 14 TRBJ1-6 TRBV5-1 TRBD1 .
CSAPGGVTDTQYF TGCAGTGCCCCTGGAGGGGTCACAGATACGCAGTATTTT 13 TRBJ2-3 TRBV20-1 . many
CASRERLSTDTQYF TGTGCCAGCAGGGAGCGGCTAAGCACAGATACGCAGTATTTT 14 TRBJ2-3 TRBV7-9 . .
CAISGSGGLTDTQYF TGTGCCATCAGTGGGAGCGGAGGGCTCACAGATACGCAGTATTTT 15 TRBJ2-3 TRBV10-3 . .
CASSRDREQETQYF TGCGCCAGCTCCCGGGACAGGGAACAAGAGACCCAGTACTTC 14 TRBJ2-5 TRBV5-1 TRBD1 few
CAISSTEGHEAFF TGTGCCATCAGTAGCACTGAGGGCCACGAAGCTTTCTTT 13 TRBJ1-1 TRBV10-3 . few
CSAPTTMTYNEQFF TGCAGTGCTCCGACTACCATGACCTACAATGAGCAGTTCTTC 14 TRBJ2-1 TRBV20-1 . many
CSARLTSVRGSEQYF TGCAGTGCTAGACTTACTAGCGTACGGGGGTCCGAGCAGTACTTC 15 TRBJ2-7 TRBV20-1 TRBD2 few
CASSLASAPYF TGTGCCAGCAGTTTAGCGAGTGCGCCTTACTTC 11 TRBJ1-2 TRBV12-3/TRBV12-4 . few
CAPVAGETQYF TGTGCCCCTGTAGCGGGAGAGACCCAGTACTTC 11 TRBJ2-5 TRBV7-9 TRBD2 .
CASRQTPDYGYTF TGCGCCAGCAGACAAACCCCGGACTATGGCTACACCTTC 13 TRBJ1-2 TRBV5-1 . .
CSARDRKNTEAFF TGCAGTGCTAGAGATCGGAAGAACACTGAAGCTTTCTTT 13 TRBJ1-1 TRBV20-1 . few
CASSPGRESNQPQHF TGTGCCAGCAGCCCCGGGAGGGAAAGCAATCAGCCCCAGCATTTT 15 TRBJ1-5 TRBV12-3/TRBV12-4 . .
CATGGTSNEQFF TGTGCCACCGGAGGGACATCCAATGAGCAGTTCTTC 12 TRBJ2-1 TRBV24-1 . .
CSAGAVPTGELFF TGCAGTGCGGGAGCGGTTCCCACCGGGGAGCTGTTTTTT 13 TRBJ2-2 TRBV20-1 . .
CASSEIRRLSGANVLTF TGTGCCAGCAGTGAGATCAGGAGGCTCTCTGGGGCCAACGTCCTGACTTTC 17 TRBJ2-6 TRBV12-3/TRBV12-4 . few
CASNPTHGQRNTEAFF TGCGCCAGCAACCCCACCCACGGACAGAGGAACACTGAAGCTTTCTTT 16 TRBJ1-1 TRBV5-1 . .
CATSDLNSDRSHEQYF TGTGCCACCAGTGATCTTAACTCGGACAGGAGTCACGAGCAGTACTTC 16 TRBJ2-7 TRBV24-1 TRBD1 once
CSAGGFGGELFF TGCAGCGCAGGGGGGTTCGGCGGGGAGCTGTTTTTT 12 TRBJ2-2 TRBV29-1 . many
CASGRGGRHEQYF TGTGCCAGCGGACGGGGGGGCCGCCACGAGCAGTACTTC 13 TRBJ2-7 TRBV6-1 TRBD2 once